This entry concerns a single T cell receptor (beta chain). The clone's antigen remains unknown. Base qualities are not provided; no much larger clone lies one nucleotide away. Patients with a history of autoimmune disease or receiving systemic immunosuppression were excluded from the trial. Peripheral blood for TCR sequencing was collected from all dose cohorts at baseline, on cycle 4 day 1, and on cycle 7 day 1. Samples were obtained from an open-label, multicenter, first-in-human phase I dose-escalation trial of ivuxolimab. The trial enrolled adults with locally advanced or metastatic head and neck squamous cell, hepatocellular, melanoma or renal cell carcinoma. Before TCR sequencing, CD4+ and CD8+ T cells were separately sorted from peripheral blood. V is reduced by 1 base and J by 5 bases, leaving a spacing of 14 bases between them. CDR3 length: 15 amino acids, cysteine to phenylalanine. Kept here is only the CDR3 DNA, which spans 45 bases and is read in frame from base 1. The germline V gene specifies LGHNA as CDR1 and YNFKEQ as CDR2.

These data come from a study of OX40 agonist ivuxolimab in advanced cancers. About the full investigation: Ivuxolimab was a fully human IgG2 agonistic monoclonal antibody targeting the costimulatory receptor OX40 (CD134). Among the approximately 50 dose-escalation patients, around 19 had hepatocellular carcinoma, around 15 melanoma, 9 renal cell carcinoma and 9 head and neck cancer. The point of sequencing TCRbeta in the periphery was to test whether ivuxolimab changed TCR sequence diversity and drove clonal T-cell expansion. Intravenous ivuxolimab was administered to patients every 2 weeks at six dose levels: 0.01, 0.1, 0.3, 1.5, 3 and 10 mg/kg. The paper reports the monotherapy dose-escalation portion (N of about 50 patients) of the phase I ivuxolimab trial. In the dose-escalation cohort, 70% to 85% of patients were male, and the mean age was around 60 years, with a range of about 23 to 85. Patients were allowed to have had prior anti-PD-1, anti-PD-L1 or anti-CTLA-4 therapy, and approximately 40% of the dose-escalation patients had previously received checkpoint inhibitors. Partial responses occurred in three dose-escalation patients, of whom one had hepatocellular carcinoma and two had cutaneous melanoma.

Overall study results and their limits: Antigen specificity was not determined for the clonally expanded peripheral T cells. In partial responders in the 0.1-3.0 mg/kg groups, normalized peripheral clonal expansion was found to be among the lowest, especially among CD8+ T cells. At doses from 0.1 to 3.0 mg/kg, clonal expansion was seen in both CD4+ and CD8+ blood T cells between baseline and week 6. Low levels of normalized T-cell clonal expansion were also seen in some nonresponding patients. After ivuxolimab, expanded clones were on average more numerous among CD8+ T cells than among CD4+ T cells.

To sequence the TCRbeta CDR3 region, genomic DNA was isolated from the sorted cells. The immunoSEQ Assay was used to sequence the TCRbeta CDR3 regions. In TCRdb, the immuneACCESS table is reduced to in-frame sequences with V and J assigned. These tables do not hold every clone; where another copy was compared, an unresolved V gene accounts for under half, and the others remain unexplained. This sample gives fewer than 100,000 clones in total; about 86% of them show up just once. Roughly 2% of the sample comes from the top ten. The rearrangement combines TRBV4-2 with TRBJ2-5; no D gene can be assigned with confidence. This specimen consisted of CD4+ or CD8+ T cells sorted from blood, obtained in a trial of the OX40 agonist ivuxolimab. The TCR sequence derives from an adult with an advanced solid tumor such as melanoma, head and neck, liver or kidney cancer. CDR3 reads: CASSQAERPLETQYF. The bases are TGTGCCAGCAGCCAAGCGGAACGACCATTGGAGACCCAGTACTTC.